Below are 4 T cell receptor beta chains sequenced from a single sample in a study of blood T cells in healthy people across ages. Using a J-beta primer mix together with a sample-barcoded 5' primer, a second PCR was run for about 6 to 11 cycles. TCRdb re-called the 5' RACE reads through MiXCR, storing one row per CDR3 protein. Among some 560,000 distinct CDR3 sequences, around 27% were seen once, and the ten largest hold under 4.5%. These data also formed part of another study, on T cells of mothers and their children.

Sequenced sample: blood. The receptors come from a boy between 2 and 15 years old in good health.

This sequence joins TRBV3-1 and TRBJ1-1; D not resolved. Germline assignment: CDR1 LGHDT and CDR2 YNNKEL (reference sequence). CDR3 length: 16 amino acids. Deletions cut 2 bases from V and 0 bases from J, with 13 bases between. CDR3 nucleotides: TGTGCCAGCAGCCAACCCCTCACTGGGGTGAACACTGAAGCTTTCTTT. Protein product: CASSQPLTGVNTEAFF.

The chain has TRBV4-1 and TRBJ1-1; D uncertain. V lost 3 bases to trimming and J lost 5 bases, with 16 bases between them. This CDR3 comprises 15 residues. Germline V gives CDR1 MGHRA, CDR2 YSYEKL. DNA of the CDR3: TGCGCCAGCAGCCATTACCCGGGCCCGGGAACTGAAGCTTTCTTT. This sequence encodes CASSHYPGPGTEAFF.

This chain connects TRBV15 to TRBJ2-7; possibly TRBD1 for D (6 bases). V dropped 3 bases and J dropped 1 base, with 16 bases sitting between them. This CDR3 has 16 residues. Looked up from germline, CDR1 is LNHNV and CDR2 is YYDKDF (reference sequence). The CDR3 bases are TGTGCCACCAGCAGGCGAGACAGGCTGCTATCCTACGAGCAGTACTTC. It yields the protein CATSRRDRLLSYEQYF.

This sequence joins TRBV2 and TRBJ2-3; D gene uncertain. Looked up from germline, CDR1 is SNHLY and CDR2 is FYNNEI. V gave up 1 base and J gave up 3 bases, with 11 bases separating them. CDR3 length: 15 amino acids. The chain's CDR3 is CASSEGVVRTDTQYF. CDR3 DNA sequence: TGTGCCAGCAGTGAAGGGGTGGTCCGGACAGATACGCAGTATTTT. The complete variable domain, with remaining parts taken from reference TRBV2 and TRBJ2-3, reads EPEVTQTPSHQVTQMGQEVILRCVPISNHLYFYWYRQILGQKVEFLVSFYNNEISEKSEIFDDQFSVERPDGSNFTLKIRSTKLEDSAMYFCASSEGVVRTDTQYFGPGTRLTVL.